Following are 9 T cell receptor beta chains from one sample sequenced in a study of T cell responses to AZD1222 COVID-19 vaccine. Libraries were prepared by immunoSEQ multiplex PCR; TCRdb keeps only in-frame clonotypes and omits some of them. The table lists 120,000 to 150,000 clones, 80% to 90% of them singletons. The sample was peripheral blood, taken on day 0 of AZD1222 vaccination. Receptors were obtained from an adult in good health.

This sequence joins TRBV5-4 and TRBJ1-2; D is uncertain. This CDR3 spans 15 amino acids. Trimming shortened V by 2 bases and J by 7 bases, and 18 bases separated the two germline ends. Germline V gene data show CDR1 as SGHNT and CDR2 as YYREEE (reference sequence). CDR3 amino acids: CASSFGGAASGGYTF. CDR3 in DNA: TGTGCCAGCAGCTTTGGTGGCGCGGCATCTGGTGGCTACACCTTC.

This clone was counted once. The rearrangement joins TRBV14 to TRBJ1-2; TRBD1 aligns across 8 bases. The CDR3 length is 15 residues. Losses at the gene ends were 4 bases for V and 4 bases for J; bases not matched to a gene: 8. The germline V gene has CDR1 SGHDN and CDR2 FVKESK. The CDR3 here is CASSLDRVGVYGYTF. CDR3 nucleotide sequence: TGTGCCAGCAGCCTGGACAGGGTGGGTGTCTATGGCTACACCTTC.

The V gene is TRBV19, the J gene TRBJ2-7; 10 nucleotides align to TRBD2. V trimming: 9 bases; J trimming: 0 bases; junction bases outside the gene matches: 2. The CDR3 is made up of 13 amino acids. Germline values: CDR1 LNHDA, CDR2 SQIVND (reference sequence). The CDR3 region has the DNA TGTGCCAGCGGACTAGCGGCCTCCTACGAGCAGTACTTC. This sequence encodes CASGLAASYEQYF.

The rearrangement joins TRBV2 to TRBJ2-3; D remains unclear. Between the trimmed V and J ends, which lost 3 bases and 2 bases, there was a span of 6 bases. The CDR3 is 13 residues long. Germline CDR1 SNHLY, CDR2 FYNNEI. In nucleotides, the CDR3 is TGTGCCAGCAGTGACACCTACACAGATACGCAGTATTTT. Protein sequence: CASSDTYTDTQYF.

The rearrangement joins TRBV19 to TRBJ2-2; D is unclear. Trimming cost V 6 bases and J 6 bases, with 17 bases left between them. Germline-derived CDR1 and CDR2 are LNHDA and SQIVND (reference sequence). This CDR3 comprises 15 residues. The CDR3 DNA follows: TGTGCCAGTAGCGGACGCTCAGTTAGTCCCGGGGAGCTGTTTTTT. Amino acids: CASSGRSVSPGELFF.

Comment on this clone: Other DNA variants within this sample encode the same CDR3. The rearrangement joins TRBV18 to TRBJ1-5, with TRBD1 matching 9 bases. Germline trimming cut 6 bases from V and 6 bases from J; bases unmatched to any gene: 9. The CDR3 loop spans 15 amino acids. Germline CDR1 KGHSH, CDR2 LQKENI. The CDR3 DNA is TGTGCCAGCTCGCCAGGACAGGGGATAGGTCAGCCCCAGCATTTT. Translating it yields CASSPGQGIGQPQHF.

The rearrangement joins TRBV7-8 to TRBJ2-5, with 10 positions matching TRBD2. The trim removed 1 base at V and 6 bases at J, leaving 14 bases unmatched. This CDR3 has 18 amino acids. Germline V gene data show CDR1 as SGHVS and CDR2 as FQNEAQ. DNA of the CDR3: TGTGCCAGCAGCTTAGGACTAGCGGGTATAGGGTGGCTAAAGACCCAGTACTTC. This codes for CASSLGLAGIGWLKTQYF. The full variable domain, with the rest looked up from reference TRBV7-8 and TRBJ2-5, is GAGVSQSPRYKVAKRGQDVALRCDPISGHVSLFWYQQALGQGPEFLTYFQNEAQLDKSGLPSDRFFAERPEGSVSTLKIQRTQQEDSAVYLCASSLGLAGIGWLKTQYFGPGTRLLVL.

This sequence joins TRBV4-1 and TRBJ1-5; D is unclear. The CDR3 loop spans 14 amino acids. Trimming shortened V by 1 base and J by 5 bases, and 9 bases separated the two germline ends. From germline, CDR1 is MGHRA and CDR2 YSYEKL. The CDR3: CASSQGLADQPQHF. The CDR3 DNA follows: TGCGCCAGCAGCCAAGGTCTTGCTGATCAGCCCCAGCATTTT.

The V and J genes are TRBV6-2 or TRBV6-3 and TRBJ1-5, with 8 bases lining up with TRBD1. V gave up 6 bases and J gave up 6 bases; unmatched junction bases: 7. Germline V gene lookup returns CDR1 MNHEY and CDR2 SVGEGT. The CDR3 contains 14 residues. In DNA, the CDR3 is TGTGCCAGCAGCCGTACAGGGGGAGGTCAGCCCCAGCATTTT. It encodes CASSRTGGGQPQHF.